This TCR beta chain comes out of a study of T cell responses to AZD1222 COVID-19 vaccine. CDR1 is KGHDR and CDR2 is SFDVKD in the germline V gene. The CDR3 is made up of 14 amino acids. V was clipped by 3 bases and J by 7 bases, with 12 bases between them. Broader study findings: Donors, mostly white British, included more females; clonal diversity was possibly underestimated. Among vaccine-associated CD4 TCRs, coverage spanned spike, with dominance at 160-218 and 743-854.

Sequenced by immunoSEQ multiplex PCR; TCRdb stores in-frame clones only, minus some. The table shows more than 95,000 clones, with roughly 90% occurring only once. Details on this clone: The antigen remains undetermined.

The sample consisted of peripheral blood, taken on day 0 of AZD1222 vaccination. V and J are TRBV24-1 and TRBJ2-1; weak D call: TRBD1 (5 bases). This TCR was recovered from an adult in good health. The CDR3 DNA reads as TGTGCCACCAGTGATGGGGCCGTTAGTAATGAGCAGTTCTTC. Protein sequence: CATSDGAVSNEQFF.